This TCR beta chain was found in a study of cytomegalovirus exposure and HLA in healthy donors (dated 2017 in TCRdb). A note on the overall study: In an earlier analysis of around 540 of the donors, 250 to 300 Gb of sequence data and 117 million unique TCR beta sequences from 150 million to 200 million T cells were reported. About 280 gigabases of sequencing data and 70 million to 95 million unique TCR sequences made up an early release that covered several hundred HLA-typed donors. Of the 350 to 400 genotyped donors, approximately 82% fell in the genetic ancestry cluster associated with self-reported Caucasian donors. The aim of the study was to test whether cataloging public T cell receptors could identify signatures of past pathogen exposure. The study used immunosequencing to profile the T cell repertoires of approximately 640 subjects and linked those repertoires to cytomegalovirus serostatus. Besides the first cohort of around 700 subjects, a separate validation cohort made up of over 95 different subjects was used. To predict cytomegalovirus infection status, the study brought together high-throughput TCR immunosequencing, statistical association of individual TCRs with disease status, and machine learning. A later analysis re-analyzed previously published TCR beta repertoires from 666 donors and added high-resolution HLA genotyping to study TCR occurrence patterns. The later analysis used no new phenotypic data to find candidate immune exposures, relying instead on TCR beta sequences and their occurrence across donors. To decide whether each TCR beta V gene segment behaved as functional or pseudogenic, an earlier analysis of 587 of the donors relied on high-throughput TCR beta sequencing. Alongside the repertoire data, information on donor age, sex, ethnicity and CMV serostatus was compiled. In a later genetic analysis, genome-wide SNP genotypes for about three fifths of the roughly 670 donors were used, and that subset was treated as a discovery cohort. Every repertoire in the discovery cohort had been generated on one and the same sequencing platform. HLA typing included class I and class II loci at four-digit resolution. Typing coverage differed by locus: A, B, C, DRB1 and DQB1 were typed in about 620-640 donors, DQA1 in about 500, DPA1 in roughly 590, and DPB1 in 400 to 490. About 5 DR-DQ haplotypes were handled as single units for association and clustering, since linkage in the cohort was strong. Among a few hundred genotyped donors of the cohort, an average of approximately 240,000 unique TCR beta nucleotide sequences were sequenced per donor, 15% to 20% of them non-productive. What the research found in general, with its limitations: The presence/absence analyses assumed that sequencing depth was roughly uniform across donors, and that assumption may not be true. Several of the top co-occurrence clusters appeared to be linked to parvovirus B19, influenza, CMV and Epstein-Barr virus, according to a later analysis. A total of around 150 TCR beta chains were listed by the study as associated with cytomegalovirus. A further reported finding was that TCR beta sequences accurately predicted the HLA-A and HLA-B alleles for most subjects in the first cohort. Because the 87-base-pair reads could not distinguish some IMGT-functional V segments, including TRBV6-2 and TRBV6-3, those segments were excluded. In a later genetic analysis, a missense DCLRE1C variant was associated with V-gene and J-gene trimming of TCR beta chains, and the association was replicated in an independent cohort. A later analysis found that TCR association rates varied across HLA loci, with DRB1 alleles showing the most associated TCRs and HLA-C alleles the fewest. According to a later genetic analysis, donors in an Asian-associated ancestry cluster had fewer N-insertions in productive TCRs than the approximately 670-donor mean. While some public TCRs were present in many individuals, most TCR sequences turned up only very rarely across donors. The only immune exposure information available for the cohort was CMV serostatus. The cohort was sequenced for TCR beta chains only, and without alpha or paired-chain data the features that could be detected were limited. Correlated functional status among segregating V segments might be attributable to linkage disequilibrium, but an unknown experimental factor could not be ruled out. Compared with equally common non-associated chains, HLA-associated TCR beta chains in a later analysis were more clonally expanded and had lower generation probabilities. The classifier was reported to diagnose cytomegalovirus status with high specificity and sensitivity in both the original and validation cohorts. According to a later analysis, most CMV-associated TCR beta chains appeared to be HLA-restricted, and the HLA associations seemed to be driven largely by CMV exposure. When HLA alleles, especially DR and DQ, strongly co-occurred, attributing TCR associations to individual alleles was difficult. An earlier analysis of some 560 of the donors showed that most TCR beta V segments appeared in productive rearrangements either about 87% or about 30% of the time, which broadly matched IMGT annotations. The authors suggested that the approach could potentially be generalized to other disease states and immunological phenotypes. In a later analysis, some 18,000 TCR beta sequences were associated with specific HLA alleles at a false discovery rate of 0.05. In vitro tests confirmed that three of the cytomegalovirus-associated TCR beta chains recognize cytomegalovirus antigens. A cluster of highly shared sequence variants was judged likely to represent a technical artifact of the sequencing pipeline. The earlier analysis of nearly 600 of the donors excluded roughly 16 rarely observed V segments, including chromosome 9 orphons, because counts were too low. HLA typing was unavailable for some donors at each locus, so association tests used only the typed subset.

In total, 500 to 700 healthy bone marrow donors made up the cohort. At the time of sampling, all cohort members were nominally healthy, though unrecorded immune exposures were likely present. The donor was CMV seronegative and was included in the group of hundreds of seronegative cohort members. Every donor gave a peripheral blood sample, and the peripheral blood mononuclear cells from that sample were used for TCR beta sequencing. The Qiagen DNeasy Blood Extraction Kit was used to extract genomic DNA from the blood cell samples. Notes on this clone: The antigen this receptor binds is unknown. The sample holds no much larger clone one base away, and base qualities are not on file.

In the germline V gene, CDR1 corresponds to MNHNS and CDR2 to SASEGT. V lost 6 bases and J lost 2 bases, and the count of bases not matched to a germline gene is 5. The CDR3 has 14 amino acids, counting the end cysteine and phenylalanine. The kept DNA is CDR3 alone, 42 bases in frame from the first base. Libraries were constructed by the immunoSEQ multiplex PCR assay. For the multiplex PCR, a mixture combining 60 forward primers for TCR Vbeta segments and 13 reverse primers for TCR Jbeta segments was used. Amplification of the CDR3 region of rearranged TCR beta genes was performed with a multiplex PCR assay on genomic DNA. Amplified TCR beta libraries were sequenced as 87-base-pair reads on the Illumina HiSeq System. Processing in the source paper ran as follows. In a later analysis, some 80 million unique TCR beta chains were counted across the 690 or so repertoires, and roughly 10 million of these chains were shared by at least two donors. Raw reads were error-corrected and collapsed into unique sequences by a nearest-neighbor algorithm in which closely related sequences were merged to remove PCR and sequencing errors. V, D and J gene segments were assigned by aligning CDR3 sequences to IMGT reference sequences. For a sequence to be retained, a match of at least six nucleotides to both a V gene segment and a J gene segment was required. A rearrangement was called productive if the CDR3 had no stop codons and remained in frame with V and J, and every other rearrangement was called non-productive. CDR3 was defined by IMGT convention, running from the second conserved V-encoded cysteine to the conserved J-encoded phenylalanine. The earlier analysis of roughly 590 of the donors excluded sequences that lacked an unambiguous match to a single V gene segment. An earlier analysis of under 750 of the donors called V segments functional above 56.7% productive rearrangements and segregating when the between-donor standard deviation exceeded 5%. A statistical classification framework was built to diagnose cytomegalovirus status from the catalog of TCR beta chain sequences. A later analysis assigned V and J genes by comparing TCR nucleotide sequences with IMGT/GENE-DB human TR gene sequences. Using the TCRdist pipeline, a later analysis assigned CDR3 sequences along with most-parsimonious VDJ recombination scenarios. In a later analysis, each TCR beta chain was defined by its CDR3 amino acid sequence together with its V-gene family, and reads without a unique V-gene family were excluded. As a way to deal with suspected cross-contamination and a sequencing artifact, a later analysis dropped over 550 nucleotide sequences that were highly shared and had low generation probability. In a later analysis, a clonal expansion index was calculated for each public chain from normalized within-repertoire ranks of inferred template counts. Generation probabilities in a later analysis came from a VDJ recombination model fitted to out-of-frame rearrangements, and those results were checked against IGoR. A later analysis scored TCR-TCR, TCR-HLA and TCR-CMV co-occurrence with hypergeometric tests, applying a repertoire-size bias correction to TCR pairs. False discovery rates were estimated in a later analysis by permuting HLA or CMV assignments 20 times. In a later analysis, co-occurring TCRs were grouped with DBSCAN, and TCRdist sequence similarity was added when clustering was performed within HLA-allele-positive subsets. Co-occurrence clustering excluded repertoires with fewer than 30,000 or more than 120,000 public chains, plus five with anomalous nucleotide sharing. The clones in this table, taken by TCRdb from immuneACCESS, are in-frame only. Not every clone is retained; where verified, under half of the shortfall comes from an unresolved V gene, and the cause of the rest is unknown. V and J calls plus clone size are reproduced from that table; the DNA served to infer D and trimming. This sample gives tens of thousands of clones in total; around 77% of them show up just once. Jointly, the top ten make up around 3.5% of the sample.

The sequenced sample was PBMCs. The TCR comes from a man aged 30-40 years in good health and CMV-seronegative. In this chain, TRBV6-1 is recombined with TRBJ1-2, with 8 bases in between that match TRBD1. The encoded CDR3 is CASRAQGVNYGYTF. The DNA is TGTGCCAGCAGAGCACAGGGGGTGAACTATGGCTACACCTTC.